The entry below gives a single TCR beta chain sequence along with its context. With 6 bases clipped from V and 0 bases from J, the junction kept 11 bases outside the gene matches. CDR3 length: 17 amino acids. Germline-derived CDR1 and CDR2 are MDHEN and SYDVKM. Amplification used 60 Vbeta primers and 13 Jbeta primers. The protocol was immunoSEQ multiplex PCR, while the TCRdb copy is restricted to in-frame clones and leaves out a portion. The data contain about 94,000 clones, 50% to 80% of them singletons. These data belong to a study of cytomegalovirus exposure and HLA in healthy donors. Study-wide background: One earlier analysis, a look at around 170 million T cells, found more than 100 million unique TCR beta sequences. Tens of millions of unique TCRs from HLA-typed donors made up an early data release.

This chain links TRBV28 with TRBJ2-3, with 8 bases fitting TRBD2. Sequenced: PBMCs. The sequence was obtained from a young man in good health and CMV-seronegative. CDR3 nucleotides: TGTGCCAGCAGCCTTGCCCTAGCGGGCCTTAGCACAGATACGCAGTATTTT. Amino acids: CASSLALAGLSTDTQYF.